This T cell receptor (beta chain) was identified in a study of PD-1 blockade in mismatch repair-deficient tumors. Study details: Patients had about a dozen mismatch repair-deficient cancer types, all previously treated and progressing. General study results and limits: After pembrolizumab, tumor-resident clones rose rapidly, then generally contracted before radiologic responses.

The CDR3 has 16 amino acids. Germline V CDR1 and CDR2: SEHNR, FQNEAQ (reference sequence). V shed 7 bases, J shed 2 bases, and the junction held 10 bases outside the gene matches. Libraries were prepared by immunoSEQ multiplex PCR; TCRdb keeps only in-frame clonotypes and omits some of them. This sample has some 100,000 clones, with about four fifths found just once. As for this clone: Its antigen remains unknown.

The material sequenced was peripheral blood, taken 35 to 37 weeks after starting pembrolizumab. The sequence derives from an adult with mismatch repair-deficient cancer. V gene TRBV7-9 combines with J gene TRBJ1-2, with 10 nucleotides matching TRBD1. The CDR3 loop is CASKAFGQGGNYGYTF. Here the CDR3 DNA reads TGTGCCAGCAAAGCTTTTGGACAGGGGGGAAACTATGGCTACACCTTC.